This T cell receptor (beta chain) was captured by sequencing in a study of response to subunit inactivated influenza vaccine. Study-wide results and limits: Authors suggested each seasonal flu vaccination may recruit only limited numbers of new T cells.

One entry per CDR3 protein, called by TCRdb with MiXCR from the RT-PCR reads. The sample carries 500,000 to 550,000 distinct CDR3 sequences, approximately 7.7% recorded once. This clonotype was observed many times. Antigen: not known. Per germline, CDR1 MNHEY and CDR2 SMNVEV (reference sequence). The ends were cut back, 2 bases at V and 4 bases at J, with 15 bases in the middle. The CDR3 is 16 amino acids. Source: PBMCs from blood, taken around 25 months after vaccination. The sequence derives from a man aged 50 to 69 who received an inactivated influenza vaccine. The chain recombines TRBV27 with TRBJ1-5; no firm D call. Here the CDR3 reads CASSLEGSRRNQPQHF. Here the CDR3 DNA reads TGTGCCAGCAGTTTAGAAGGGTCACGAAGGAATCAGCCCCAGCATTTT.